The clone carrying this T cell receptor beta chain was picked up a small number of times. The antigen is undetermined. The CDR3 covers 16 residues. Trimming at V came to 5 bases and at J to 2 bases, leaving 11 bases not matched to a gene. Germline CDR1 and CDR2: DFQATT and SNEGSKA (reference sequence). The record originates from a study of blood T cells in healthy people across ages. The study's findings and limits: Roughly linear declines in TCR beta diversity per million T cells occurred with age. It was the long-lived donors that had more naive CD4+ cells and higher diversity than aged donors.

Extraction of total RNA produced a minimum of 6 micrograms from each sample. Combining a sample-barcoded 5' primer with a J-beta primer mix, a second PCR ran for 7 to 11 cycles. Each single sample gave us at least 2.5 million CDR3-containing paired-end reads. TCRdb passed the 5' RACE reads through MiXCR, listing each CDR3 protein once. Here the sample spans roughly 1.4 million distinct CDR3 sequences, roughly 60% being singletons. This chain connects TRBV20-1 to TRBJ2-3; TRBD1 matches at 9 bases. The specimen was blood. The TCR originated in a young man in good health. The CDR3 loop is CSADTTGTGNTDTQYF. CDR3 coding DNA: TGCAGTGCTGATACTACCGGGACAGGGAACACAGATACGCAGTATTTT.